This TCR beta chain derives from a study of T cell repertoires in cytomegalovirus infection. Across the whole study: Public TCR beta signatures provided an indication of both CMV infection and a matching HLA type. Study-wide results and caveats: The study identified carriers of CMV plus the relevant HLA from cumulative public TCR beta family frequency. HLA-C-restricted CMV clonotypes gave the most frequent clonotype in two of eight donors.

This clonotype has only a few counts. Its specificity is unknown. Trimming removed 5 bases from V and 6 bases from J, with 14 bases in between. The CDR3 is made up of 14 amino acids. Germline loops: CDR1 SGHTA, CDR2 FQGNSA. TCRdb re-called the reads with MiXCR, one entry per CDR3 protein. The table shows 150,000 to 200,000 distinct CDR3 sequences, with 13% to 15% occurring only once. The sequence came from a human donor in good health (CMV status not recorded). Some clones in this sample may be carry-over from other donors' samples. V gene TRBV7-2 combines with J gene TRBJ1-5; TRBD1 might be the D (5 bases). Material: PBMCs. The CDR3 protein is CASSHGGVAQPQHF. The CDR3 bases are TGTGCCAGCAGCCACGGGGGGGTTGCTCAGCCCCAGCATTTT.